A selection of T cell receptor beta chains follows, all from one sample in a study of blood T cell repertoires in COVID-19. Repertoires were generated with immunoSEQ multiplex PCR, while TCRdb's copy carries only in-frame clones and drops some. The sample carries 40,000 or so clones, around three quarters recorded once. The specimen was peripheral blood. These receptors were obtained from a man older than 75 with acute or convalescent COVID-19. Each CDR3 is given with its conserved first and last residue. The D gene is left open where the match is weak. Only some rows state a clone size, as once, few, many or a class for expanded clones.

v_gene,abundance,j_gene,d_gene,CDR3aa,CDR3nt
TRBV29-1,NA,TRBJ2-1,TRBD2,CSATGLAGTHNEQFF,TGCAGCGCCACGGGACTAGCGGGAACCCACAATGAGCAGTTCTTC
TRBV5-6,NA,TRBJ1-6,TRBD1,CASSLGGTVNSPLHF,TGTGCCAGCAGCTTGGGAGGGACAGTTAATTCACCCCTCCACTTT
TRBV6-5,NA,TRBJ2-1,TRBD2,CASSSGSWNEQFF,TGTGCCAGCAGCAGCGGGAGTTGGAATGAGCAGTTCTTC
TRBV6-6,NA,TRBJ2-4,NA,CASSYKATGENIQYF,TGTGCCAGCAGTTACAAGGCTACGGGGGAAAACATTCAGTACTTC
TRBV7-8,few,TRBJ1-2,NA,CASSLSTNYGYTF,TGTGCCAGCAGCTTAAGCACTAACTATGGCTACACCTTC
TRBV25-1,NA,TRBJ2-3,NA,CASKDSNTQYF,TGTGCCAGCAAGGACTCGAATACGCAGTATTTT
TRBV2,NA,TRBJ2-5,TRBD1,CASSEKRTGQETQYF,TGTGCCAGCAGTGAGAAAAGGACAGGGCAGGAGACCCAGTACTTC
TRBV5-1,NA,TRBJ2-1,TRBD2,CASSPPRREGRCEQFF,TGCGCCAGCAGCCCCCCCAGAAGGGAGGGAAGGTGTGAGCAGTTCTTC
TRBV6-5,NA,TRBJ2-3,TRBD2,CASSYQLAGDTQYF,TGTGCCAGCAGTTACCAGCTAGCGGGGGATACGCAGTATTTT
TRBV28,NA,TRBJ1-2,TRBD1,CASSLYSIQGHGYTF,TGTGCCAGCAGTTTATACAGCATACAGGGGCATGGCTACACCTTC
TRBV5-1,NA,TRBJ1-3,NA,CASSRDDSTGNTIYF,TGCGCCAGCAGTCGAGACGACAGTACTGGAAACACCATATATTTT
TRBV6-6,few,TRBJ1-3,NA,CASRQNSGNTIYF,TGTGCCAGCCGACAGAACAGTGGAAACACCATATATTTT
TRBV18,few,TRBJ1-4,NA,CASSPPRQANEKLFF,TGTGCCAGCTCACCACCGCGGCAAGCTAATGAAAAACTGTTTTTT
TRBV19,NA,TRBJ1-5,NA,CARTQGGSEVYSNQPQHF,TGTGCCAGGACCCAGGGAGGATCGGAAGTTTATAGCAATCAGCCCCAGCATTTT
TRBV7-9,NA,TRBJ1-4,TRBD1,CASSQGQGRREKLFF,TGTGCCAGCAGCCAGGGACAGGGGCGGAGGGAAAAACTGTTTTTT
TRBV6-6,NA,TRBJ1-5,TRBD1,CASRTGGKDQPQHF,TGTGCCAGCAGGACAGGGGGCAAAGATCAGCCCCAGCATTTT
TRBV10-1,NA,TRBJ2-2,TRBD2,CASSAPGLAENTGELFF,TGCGCCAGCAGTGCCCCGGGGCTAGCGGAGAACACCGGGGAGCTGTTTTTT
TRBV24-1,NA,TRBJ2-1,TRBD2,CATSDWSSGNNEQFF,TGTGCCACCAGTGATTGGTCTAGCGGGAACAATGAGCAGTTCTTC
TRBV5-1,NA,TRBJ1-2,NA,CASSLGQGNYGYTF,TGCGCCAGCAGCTTGGGGCAGGGTAACTATGGCTACACCTTC
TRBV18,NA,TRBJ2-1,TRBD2,CASSLTSGDEQFF,TGTGCCAGCTCCCTGACTAGCGGTGATGAGCAGTTCTTC
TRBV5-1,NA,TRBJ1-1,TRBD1,CASSPTGGSAEAFF,TGCGCCAGCAGTCCCACAGGGGGGTCGGCTGAAGCTTTCTTT
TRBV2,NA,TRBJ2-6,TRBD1,CASSLTGAISGANVLTF,TGTGCCAGCAGCTTGACAGGGGCCATCTCTGGGGCCAACGTCCTGACTTTC
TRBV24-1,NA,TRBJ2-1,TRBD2,CATSDGGLAGYNEQFF,TGTGCCACCAGTGATGGTGGACTAGCGGGGTACAATGAGCAGTTCTTC
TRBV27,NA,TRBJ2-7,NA,CASSLKGFLSYEQYF,TGTGCCAGCAGTTTAAAGGGGTTCCTTTCCTACGAGCAGTACTTC
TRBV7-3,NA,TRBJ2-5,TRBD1,CASSWLGGRETQYF,TGTGCCAGCAGCTGGCTAGGGGGCCGGGAGACCCAGTACTTC
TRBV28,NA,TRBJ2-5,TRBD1,CASRTTGKGETQYF,TGTGCCAGCAGAACGACAGGGAAAGGGGAGACCCAGTACTTC
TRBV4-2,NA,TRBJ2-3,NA,CASSQDRTTLDTQYF,TGTGCCAGCAGCCAAGATCGAACTACCTTGGATACGCAGTATTTT
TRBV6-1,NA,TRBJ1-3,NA,CASSDRRRSGNTIYF,TGTGCCAGCAGTGACCGCAGGCGCTCTGGAAACACCATATATTTT
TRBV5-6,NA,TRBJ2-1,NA,CASSLDYEQFF,TGTGCCAGCAGCTTGGACTATGAGCAGTTCTTC
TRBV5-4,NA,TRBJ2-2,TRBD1,CASSLSTGGTGELFF,TGTGCCAGCAGCTTGTCGACAGGGGGTACGGGGGAGCTGTTTTTT
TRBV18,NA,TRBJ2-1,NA,CASSPRGTNEQFF,TGTGCCAGCTCACCGAGAGGAACCAATGAGCAGTTCTTC
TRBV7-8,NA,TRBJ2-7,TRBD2,CASSLYGAGEEEQYF,TGTGCCAGCAGCTTATATGGAGCGGGAGAGGAAGAGCAGTACTTC
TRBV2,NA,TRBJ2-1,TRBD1,CASSEQGARSYNEQFF,TGTGCCAGCAGTGAACAGGGGGCACGCTCCTACAATGAGCAGTTCTTC
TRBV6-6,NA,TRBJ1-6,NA,CASFYGGDSPLHF,TGTGCCAGCTTCTATGGAGGGGATTCACCCCTCCACTTT
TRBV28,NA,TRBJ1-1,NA,CASKPGGGGVGTEAFF,TGTGCCAGCAAACCCGGAGGGGGGGGCGTTGGCACTGAAGCTTTCTTT
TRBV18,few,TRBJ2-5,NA,CASSPSTGVWQETQYF,TGTGCCAGCTCACCAAGTACGGGGGTTTGGCAAGAGACCCAGTACTTC
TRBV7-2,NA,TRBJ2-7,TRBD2,CASSSPGLAGGGEQYF,TGTGCCAGCAGCTCCCCGGGACTAGCGGGAGGGGGCGAGCAGTACTTC
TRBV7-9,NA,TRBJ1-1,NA,CASSYQRDTEAFF,TGTGCCAGCAGTTACCAACGGGATACTGAAGCTTTCTTT
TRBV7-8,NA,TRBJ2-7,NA,CASSLGLSGEQYF,TGTGCCAGCAGCTTAGGTCTTTCGGGCGAGCAGTACTTC
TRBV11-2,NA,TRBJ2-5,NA,CASSLGRQYQETQYF,TGTGCCAGCAGCTTAGGTCGACAGTACCAAGAGACCCAGTACTTC
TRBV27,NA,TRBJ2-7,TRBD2,CASSFRGLGIYEQYF,TGTGCCAGCAGTTTTAGGGGACTAGGGATCTACGAGCAGTACTTC
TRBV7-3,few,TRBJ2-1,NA,CASSSQAYNEQFF,TGTGCCAGCAGCTCTCAGGCCTACAATGAGCAGTTCTTC
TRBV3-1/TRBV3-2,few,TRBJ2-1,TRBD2,CASSQDKGEREYNEQFF,TGTGCCAGCAGCCAAGATAAGGGGGAGCGGGAGTACAATGAGCAGTTCTTC
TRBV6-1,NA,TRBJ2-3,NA,CASSDRGLFGSITDTQYF,TGTGCCAGCAGTGATCGAGGCCTTTTTGGGAGTATCACAGATACGCAGTATTTT
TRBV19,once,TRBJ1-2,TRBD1,CASSSRQGAHYGYTF,TGTGCCAGTAGTTCTCGACAGGGGGCTCACTATGGCTACACCTTC
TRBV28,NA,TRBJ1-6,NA,CASSLELHRPLHF,TGTGCCAGCAGTTTAGAGCTTCACAGACCCCTCCACTTT
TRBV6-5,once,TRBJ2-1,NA,CASSYGGPRGNEQFF,TGTGCCAGCAGTTACGGCGGGCCCAGGGGCAATGAGCAGTTCTTC
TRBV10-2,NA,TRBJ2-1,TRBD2,CASSESRLAGGRNEQFF,TGCGCCAGCAGTGAATCGAGACTAGCGGGAGGGCGCAATGAGCAGTTCTTC
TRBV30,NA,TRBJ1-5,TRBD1,CAWSQGAGNQPQHF,TGTGCCTGGAGCCAGGGGGCTGGCAATCAGCCCCAGCATTTT
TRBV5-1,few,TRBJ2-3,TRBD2,CASSFAPGGADTQYF,TGCGCCAGCAGCTTCGCCCCGGGAGGGGCCGATACGCAGTATTTT
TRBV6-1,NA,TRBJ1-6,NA,CASSERGNSSPLHF,TGTGCCAGCAGTGAACGCGGCAACTCTTCACCCCTCCACTTT
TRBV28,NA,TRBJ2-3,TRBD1,CASGGTGDTQYF,TGTGCCAGCGGAGGGACAGGGGATACGCAGTATTTT
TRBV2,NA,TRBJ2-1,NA,CASISAGEQFF,TGTGCCAGCATTTCCGCGGGAGAGCAGTTCTTC